These T cell receptor beta chains were read from a single sample in a study of OX40 agonist ivuxolimab in advanced cancers. Method: immunoSEQ multiplex PCR; TCRdb's copy keeps in-frame clones and lacks some. The profile covers tens of thousands of clones, with roughly nine tenths appearing a single time and over 11% taken by the ten largest. Source: CD4+ or CD8+ T cells sorted from blood, taken in a trial of the OX40 agonist ivuxolimab. The receptors stem from an adult with an advanced solid tumor such as melanoma, head and neck, liver or kidney cancer. CDR3s include the opening cysteine and the closing phenylalanine or tryptophan. Fields, in order: J gene, clone size, V gene, D gene, CDR3 DNA, CDR3 protein. D genes are given only for firm matches. The size of a clone is reported for some rows only, either as once, few or many, or as a class for expanded clones.

TRBJ2-1	NA	TRBV7-3	TRBD1	TGTGCCAGCAGCTGGACAGGAATGGATGAGCAGTTCTTC	CASSWTGMDEQFF
TRBJ1-5	NA	TRBV9	NA	TGTGCCAGCAGCGTAGATGACAGAGATCAGCCCCAGCATTTT	CASSVDDRDQPQHF
TRBJ1-1	few	TRBV6-1	TRBD1	TGTGCCAGCGCGAAAACAGGGGACACTGAAGCTTTCTTT	CASAKTGDTEAFF
TRBJ2-1	NA	TRBV5-1	NA	TGCGCCAGCAGCTTGGGGTTAGCGCCCGCCTACAATGAGCAGTTCTTC	CASSLGLAPAYNEQFF
TRBJ2-2	once	TRBV29-1	NA	TGCAGCGTAACACAGAGGAACACCGGGGAGCTGTTTTTT	CSVTQRNTGELFF
TRBJ1-5	NA	TRBV27	NA	TGTGCCAGCAGGCCCGTCGGGGGGAATCAGCCCCAGCATTTT	CASRPVGGNQPQHF
TRBJ2-1	NA	TRBV7-6	TRBD2	TGTGCCAGCAGCCGACCCCTGGGGACTAGCGGGCCCCAGTACAATGAGCAGTTCTTC	CASSRPLGTSGPQYNEQFF
TRBJ2-1	NA	TRBV29-1	NA	TGCAGCGTTGTTGGGTCCGAGCAGTTCTTC	CSVVGSEQFF
TRBJ1-2	NA	TRBV7-6	NA	TGTGCCAGCAGCTTTCGGAGGGAAAAGGCTGGCTATGGCTACACCTTC	CASSFRREKAGYGYTF
TRBJ2-3	NA	TRBV15	NA	TGTGCCACGAGGGAGAGGGATGCTAGCACAGATACGCAGTATTTT	CATRERDASTDTQYF
TRBJ2-7	NA	TRBV4-1	NA	TGCGCCAGCAGCCAAGTGGTGTCGGCTTCCTACGAGCAGTACTTC	CASSQVVSASYEQYF
TRBJ1-3	NA	TRBV7-6	NA	TGTGCCAGCAGCTTAGTGCCAGGGGCTGGAAACACCATATATTTT	CASSLVPGAGNTIYF
TRBJ1-1	NA	TRBV25-1	NA	TGTGCCAGCAGTGAATCAGGGTTATTGACTGAAGCTTTCTTT	CASSESGLLTEAFF
TRBJ2-5	NA	TRBV6-5	NA	TGTGCCAGCAGTTTAAGCCTCTCTAGCGCCCAAGAGACCCAGTACTTC	CASSLSLSSAQETQYF
TRBJ2-3	NA	TRBV27	TRBD2	TGTGCCAGTGGACTAGGAACAGATACGCAGTATTTT	CASGLGTDTQYF
TRBJ2-3	NA	TRBV4-1	NA	TGCGCCAGCAGCCAAGTTGGACAGCCAGATACGCAGTATTTT	CASSQVGQPDTQYF
TRBJ1-2	NA	TRBV7-8	NA	TGTGCCAGCAGCCCGCGAGGAGGGGAACATGGCTACACCTTC	CASSPRGGEHGYTF
TRBJ2-6	NA	TRBV19	NA	TGTGCCAGTAGTCATCAGGGTGCCTCTGGGGCCAACGTCCTGACTTTC	CASSHQGASGANVLTF
TRBJ2-1	NA	TRBV5-1	TRBD2	TGCGCCAGCAGCTCGGAGCGGGGGTCCTACAATGAGCAGTTCTTC	CASSSERGSYNEQFF
TRBJ2-3	NA	TRBV14	NA	TGTGCCAGCAGCCAAGGGGGGGATGGACAGGAGCGCACAGATACGCAGTATTTT	CASSQGGDGQERTDTQYF
TRBJ2-7	once	TRBV27	NA	TGTGCCAGCAAATGGTCGGGGAGCTACGAGCAGTACTTC	CASKWSGSYEQYF
TRBJ2-3	few	TRBV7-9	TRBD2	TGTGCCAGCAGCTGGGCGGGGGGGCCAGATACGCAGTATTTT	CASSWAGGPDTQYF
TRBJ2-7	NA	TRBV30	NA	TGTGCCTGGGGAGTCTACGAGCAGTACTTC	CAWGVYEQYF
TRBJ1-4	NA	TRBV4-1	NA	TGCGCCAGCAGCCCCAGGGGTGAAAAACTGTTTTTT	CASSPRGEKLFF
TRBJ2-7	once	TRBV4-1	NA	TGCGCCAGCAGCCAAGATTCGGCTTACGAGCAGTACTTC	CASSQDSAYEQYF
TRBJ1-2	NA	TRBV9	NA	TGTGCCAGCAGCGCCCACGTTAACTATGGCTACACCTTC	CASSAHVNYGYTF
TRBJ2-1	NA	TRBV7-3	TRBD1	TGTGCCAGCAGCTTAAGAGGGACAGATTACAATGAGCAGTTCTTC	CASSLRGTDYNEQFF
TRBJ2-7	NA	TRBV5-4	NA	TGTGCCAGCAGCTTGCAGGGCTATTTCTACGAGCAGTACTTC	CASSLQGYFYEQYF
TRBJ1-2	NA	TRBV6-6	NA	TGTGCCAGCAGTTACTCTGCGACGGAGAACTATGGCTACACCTTC	CASSYSATENYGYTF
TRBJ2-3	NA	TRBV27	NA	TGTGCCAGCAGTTTTCAGGTCACAGATACGCAGTATTTT	CASSFQVTDTQYF
TRBJ2-1	NA	TRBV27	NA	TGTGCCAGCACCCCCGGGCCCTACAATGAGCAGTTCTTC	CASTPGPYNEQFF
TRBJ1-1	NA	TRBV27	NA	TGTGCCAGCAGCCAAGGGAGGGCTGAAGCTTTCTTT	CASSQGRAEAFF
TRBJ2-1	once	TRBV11-3	TRBD2	TGTGCCAGCAGCCCCGGGTCTAGCGGGAGGTGGAATGAGCAGTTCTTC	CASSPGSSGRWNEQFF
TRBJ2-3	NA	TRBV5-1	NA	TGCGCCAGCAGCTTTATTTGGGAGGGGGCAGATACGCAGTATTTT	CASSFIWEGADTQYF
TRBJ1-5	NA	TRBV27	NA	TGTGCCAGCAGCGACGCGCTACAGGGAAATCAGCCCCAGCATTTT	CASSDALQGNQPQHF
TRBJ1-4	NA	TRBV7-9	TRBD1	TGTGCCAGCAGCTTAGCCGGGACAGGTGATGAAAAACTGTTTTTT	CASSLAGTGDEKLFF
TRBJ1-5	few	TRBV7-9	NA	TGTGCCAGCACCCCGAGGGGGGGAGGCAATCAGCCCCAGCATTTT	CASTPRGGGNQPQHF
TRBJ2-2	NA	TRBV7-3	NA	TGTGCCAGCAGCTCGGTGAACACCGGGGAGCTGTTTTTT	CASSSVNTGELFF
TRBJ2-7	NA	TRBV19	NA	TGTGCCAGTAGTATTTTTTTGGTAGATCAGGTGGGAGATTCGTACGAGCAGTACTTC	CASSIFLVDQVGDSYEQYF
TRBJ2-2	NA	TRBV7-9	TRBD2	TGTGCCAGCATCAAACTAGCGGGGGGCCGGGACACCGGGGAGCTGTTTTTT	CASIKLAGGRDTGELFF
TRBJ2-7	NA	TRBV9	NA	TGTGCCAGCAGCTTACGAGGACAAGGCTACGAGCAGTACTTC	CASSLRGQGYEQYF
TRBJ2-3	NA	TRBV14	NA	TGTGCCAGCAGCCAAGTCCCTCTCCCCATGGCAGATACGCAGTATTTT	CASSQVPLPMADTQYF